Listed below are T cell receptor beta chains from one sample, sequenced in a study of T cells in Graves' hyperthyroidism and ophthalmopathy. TCRdb used MiXCR to reprocess the multiplex PCR reads, holding one entry per CDR3 protein. Of hundreds of thousands of distinct CDR3 sequences in the sample, over 35% were seen once. Sequencing was carried out using blood. The receptors come from a man aged 18 to 29 with Graves' hyperthyroidism. Both conserved end residues are part of each CDR3. A D gene is named only where the DNA matches it firmly. A row's size may be missing; if present it is once, few, many or a size class.

abundance	v_gene	d_gene	j_gene	CDR3nt	CDR3aa
-	TRBV7-2	TRBD2	TRBJ2-7	TGTGCCAGCAGCTCTCCACTAGCGGGAGTTGGTTCCAGCGAGCAGTACTTC	CASSSPLAGVGSSEQYF
few	TRBV12-5	-	TRBJ2-5	TGTGCTAGTGGTTTGCCCCTCTCAGAGACCCAGTACTTC	CASGLPLSETQYF
many	TRBV5-1	TRBD1	TRBJ2-7	TGCGCCAGCAGCTTCTACGACAGGGATGGGTCCTACGAGCAGTACTTC	CASSFYDRDGSYEQYF
few	TRBV7-9	-	TRBJ2-7	TGTGCCAGCAGCTTACGTCCCTGGGGCGAGCAGTACTTC	CASSLRPWGEQYF
-	TRBV14	TRBD2	TRBJ2-1	TGTGCCAGCAGCCCGACTAGCGGGAGCTACAATGAGCAGTTCTTC	CASSPTSGSYNEQFF
few	TRBV6-6	-	TRBJ1-3	TGTGCCAGCAGGGCGACAGCCTCTGGAAACACCATATATTTT	CASRATASGNTIYF
many	TRBV7-9	-	TRBJ2-7	TGTGCCAGCAGCTTAGCGGGCAAGTCCTACGAGCAGTACTTC	CASSLAGKSYEQYF
many	TRBV9	-	TRBJ1-4	TGTGCCAGCAGCGTAGGAACCTCGGGGGGAAAACTGTTTTTT	CASSVGTSGGKLFF
-	TRBV10-1	-	TRBJ1-5	TGCGCCAGCAGCCCCGGGACACTACGAGATTTTAGCAATCAGCCCCAGCATTTT	CASSPGTLRDFSNQPQHF
-	TRBV7-9	-	TRBJ2-7	TGTGCCAGCAGCTCGCTCCTTCAGGGAGAAGGATTCGAGCAGTACTTC	CASSSLLQGEGFEQYF